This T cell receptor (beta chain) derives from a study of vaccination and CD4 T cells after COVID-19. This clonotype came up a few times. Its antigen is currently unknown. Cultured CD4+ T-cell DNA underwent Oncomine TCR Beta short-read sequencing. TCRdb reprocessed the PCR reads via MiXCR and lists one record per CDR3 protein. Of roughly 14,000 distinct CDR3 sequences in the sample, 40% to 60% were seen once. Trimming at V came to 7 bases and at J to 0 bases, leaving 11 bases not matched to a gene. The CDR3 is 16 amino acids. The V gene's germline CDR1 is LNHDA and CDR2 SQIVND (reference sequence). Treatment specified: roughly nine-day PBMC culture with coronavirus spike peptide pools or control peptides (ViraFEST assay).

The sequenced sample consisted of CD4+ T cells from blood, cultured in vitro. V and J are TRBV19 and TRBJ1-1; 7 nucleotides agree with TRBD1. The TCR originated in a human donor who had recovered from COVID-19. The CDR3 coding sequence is TGTGCCAGTACCCTGACAGGGTTTAGTATGAACACTGAAGCTTTCTTT. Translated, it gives CASTLTGFSMNTEAFF.